Sequencing of this T cell receptor (beta chain) was carried out in a study of cytomegalovirus exposure and HLA in healthy donors. Study as a whole: An analysis done earlier identified roughly 120 million unique TCR beta sequences from about 179 million T cells.

A note on this clone: The target antigen is unknown.

PCR employed 60 Vbeta and 13 Jbeta primers. Assay used: immunoSEQ multiplex PCR; TCRdb lists only in-frame clones, some missing. The repertoire has some 150,000 clones, over 80% of them found once; the top ten carry under 3%. Study-level findings and limits: Confirmation in vitro established that a few CMV-associated chains were specific for CMV antigens.

V gave up 0 bases and J gave up 5 bases; unmatched junction bases: 1. CDR1 SGDLS and CDR2 YYNGEE come from the germline V gene. The CDR3 loop spans 13 amino acids. Sequencing input: PBMCs. V is TRBV9 and J is TRBJ2-5; 7 nucleotides agree with TRBD1. This sequence was found in a woman aged 25 to 45 in good health and CMV-seronegative. CDR3 region: CASSVVQGETQYF. DNA of the CDR3: TGTGCCAGCAGCGTAGTACAGGGGGAGACCCAGTACTTC.